The present T cell receptor (beta chain) was sequenced within a study of blood T cells in healthy people across ages. The CDR3 is made up of 14 amino acids. Germline V gene lookup returns CDR1 MDHEN and CDR2 SYDVKM. Unmatched junction bases numbered 7, after V lost 9 bases and J lost 0 bases. The study's findings and limits: The study found more naive CD4+ cells and higher diversity in long-lived than aged donors.

A sample-barcoded 5' primer and a J-beta primer mix were used in a second PCR of roughly 7 to 11 cycles. Each cDNA molecule received a tag from a template-switch adaptor that had 12 random nucleotides. TCRdb called the 5' RACE reads again in MiXCR, with one record for every CDR3 protein. The sample holds roughly 2 million distinct CDR3 sequences, roughly 50% seen once. Per-sample PBMC isolation yielded at least 7 million cells. Total RNA amounts of at least 5.5 micrograms were extracted per sample. As for this clonotype: Its antigen is unidentified.

The rearrangement uses TRBV28 and TRBJ2-5, with 7 bases that match TRBD2. The source material was blood. This clonotype was sampled from a woman in her forties in good health. CDR3 region: CASPRDYYQETQYF. The CDR3 nucleotides are TGTGCCAGTCCCCGGGACTATTACCAAGAGACCCAGTACTTC.